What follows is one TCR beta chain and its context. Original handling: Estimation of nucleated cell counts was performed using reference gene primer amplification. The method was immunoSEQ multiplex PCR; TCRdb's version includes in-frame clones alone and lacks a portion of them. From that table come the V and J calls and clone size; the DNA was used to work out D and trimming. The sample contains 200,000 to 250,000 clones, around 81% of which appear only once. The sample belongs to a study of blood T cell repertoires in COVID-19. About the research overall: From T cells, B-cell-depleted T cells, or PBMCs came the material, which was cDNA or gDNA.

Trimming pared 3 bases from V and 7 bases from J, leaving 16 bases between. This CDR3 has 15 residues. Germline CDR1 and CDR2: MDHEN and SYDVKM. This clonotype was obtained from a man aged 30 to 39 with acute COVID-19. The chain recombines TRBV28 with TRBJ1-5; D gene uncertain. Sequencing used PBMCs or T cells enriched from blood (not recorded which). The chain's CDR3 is CASSLRGVSSQPQHF. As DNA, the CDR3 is TGTGCCAGCAGTTTGCGAGGTGTTAGCAGCCAGCCCCAGCATTTT.